This TCR beta chain was observed in a study of cytomegalovirus exposure and HLA in healthy donors (dated 2017 in TCRdb). A note on the overall study: The 500 to 800 repertoires of the first cohort and the 120 validation repertoires were produced on the same platform, according to a later analysis. High-throughput TCR immunosequencing, statistical association of individual TCRs with disease status, and machine learning were combined to predict cytomegalovirus infection status. The study aimed to test whether cataloging public T cell receptors could reveal signatures of past pathogen exposure. Along with the roughly 710-subject first cohort, a separate validation cohort of roughly 110 different subjects was used. What the research found in general, with its limitations: While some public TCRs were present in many individuals, most TCR sequences turned up only very rarely across donors. In the study, around 150 TCR beta chains were listed as associated with cytomegalovirus. The classifier was reported to diagnose cytomegalovirus status with high specificity and sensitivity in both the original cohort and the validation cohort. In vitro tests confirmed that three of the cytomegalovirus-associated TCR beta chains recognize cytomegalovirus antigens. In a later analysis, TCRs clustered in the first cohort were found to also tend to co-occur in the roughly 110 validation repertoires, with 94% of cluster scores above 0. According to the authors, the approach could potentially be generalized to other disease states and immunological phenotypes. The validation cohort had no HLA typing available for a later analysis, so co-occurrence within that cohort was assessed over all 130 or so repertoires.

The CDR3 starts with the cysteine, ends with the phenylalanine, and has 14 residues. The retained sequence is limited to the CDR3, 42 bases, with the frame set at the first base. From V the trimming removes 0 bases and from J it removes 6 bases, while the gene matches leave 7 bases of the junction unaccounted for. Per the germline V gene (reference sequence), GTSNPN is the CDR1 and SVGIG is the CDR2. Library preparation employed the immunoSEQ multiplex PCR assay. Turning to the authors' computational methods: A statistical classification framework was developed to diagnose cytomegalovirus status using the catalog of TCR beta chain sequences. Here the immuneACCESS table is served through TCRdb, limited to in-frame sequences with V and J called. Missing clones are a known gap in these copies; in checked studies unresolved V genes cover under half, and the rest lacks a known reason. That table gives V, J and clone size, and the DNA gave D and trimming. For this sample there are 150,000 to 250,000 clones; around 80% appear just once. 1% to 1.5% of the sample rests with the top ten.

Separate from the approximately 670-subject first cohort, the validation cohort of roughly 130 subjects was the group to which the donors belonged. Details on this clone: No cognate antigen has been identified for it. Qualities for individual bases were not recorded, and no much larger clone is one base off.

The receptor was isolated from a woman under 40 in good health and CMV-seronegative. This receptor chain uses TRBV30 and TRBJ1-2; 7 middle bases align to TRBD1. Sequenced input: PBMCs. The CDR3 reads CAWSVSARGNGYTF. The DNA reads as follows: TGTGCCTGGAGTGTAAGCGCCAGGGGGAATGGCTACACCTTC.